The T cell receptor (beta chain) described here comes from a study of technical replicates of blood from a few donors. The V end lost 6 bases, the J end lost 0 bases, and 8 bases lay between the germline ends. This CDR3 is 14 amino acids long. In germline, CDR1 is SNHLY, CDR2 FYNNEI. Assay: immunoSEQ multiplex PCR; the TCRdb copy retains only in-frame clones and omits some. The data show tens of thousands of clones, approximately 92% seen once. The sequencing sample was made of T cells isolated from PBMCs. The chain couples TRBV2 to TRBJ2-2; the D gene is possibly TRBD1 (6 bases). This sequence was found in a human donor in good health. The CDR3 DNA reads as TGTGCCAGCAGGGACAGACCGAACACCGGGGAGCTGTTTTTT. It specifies CASRDRPNTGELFF.